This is a list of T cell receptor beta chains from one sample in a study of response to subunit inactivated influenza vaccine. In TCRdb, the RT-PCR reads were re-called with MiXCR into one record per CDR3 protein. The sample records just under 550,000 distinct CDR3 sequences, roughly 23% being singletons. This same sample was also part of a study on T cells expressing NK-cell markers.

Here the sequenced sample was CD4+ T cells sorted from PBMCs, taken less than 13 days after vaccination. These receptors all stem from a man aged 45-65 years who received an inactivated influenza vaccine. The CDR3 runs from the conserved cysteine through the conserved F or W. A D gene is named only where the DNA matches it firmly. The size of a clone is reported for some rows only, either as once, few or many, or as a class for expanded clones.

d_call j_call clone_size v_call cdr3_aa cdr3_nt
NA TRBJ2-3 few TRBV20-1 CSAVTLGGTDTQYF TGCAGTGCCGTTACCTTGGGGGGCACAGATACGCAGTATTTT
NA TRBJ2-5 few TRBV6-2/TRBV6-3 CASRGQLQETQYF TGTGCCAGCAGGGGTCAGTTACAAGAGACCCAGTACTTC
NA TRBJ1-2 NA TRBV7-9 CASSYDTDHGYTF TGTGCCAGCAGCTACGACACTGATCATGGCTACACCTTC
NA TRBJ1-2 few TRBV6-6 CASSSDSHYGYTF TGTGCCAGCAGCTCCGACTCCCACTATGGCTACACCTTC
TRBD1 TRBJ2-3 few TRBV11-2 CASSYRTGAVTDTQYF TGTGCCAGCAGCTATCGGACAGGGGCTGTGACAGATACGCAGTATTTT
NA TRBJ1-5 NA TRBV28 CASSLSQPQHF TGTGCCAGCAGTTTATCTCAGCCCCAGCATTTT
NA TRBJ2-7 NA TRBV18 CASSPPLQGKFGEQYF TGTGCCAGCTCACCACCCCTCCAGGGCAAGTTTGGCGAGCAGTACTTC
TRBD2 TRBJ2-1 NA TRBV20-1 CSGREASGTSYNEQFF TGCAGTGGGAGGGAGGCTAGCGGGACCTCCTACAATGAGCAGTTCTTC
NA TRBJ2-3 few TRBV29-1 CSVEGRFTDTQYF TGCAGCGTGGAGGGCCGTTTCACAGATACGCAGTATTTT
NA TRBJ2-7 few TRBV29-1 CSVAGQGIYEQYF TGCAGCGTTGCCGGGCAGGGTATCTACGAGCAGTACTTC